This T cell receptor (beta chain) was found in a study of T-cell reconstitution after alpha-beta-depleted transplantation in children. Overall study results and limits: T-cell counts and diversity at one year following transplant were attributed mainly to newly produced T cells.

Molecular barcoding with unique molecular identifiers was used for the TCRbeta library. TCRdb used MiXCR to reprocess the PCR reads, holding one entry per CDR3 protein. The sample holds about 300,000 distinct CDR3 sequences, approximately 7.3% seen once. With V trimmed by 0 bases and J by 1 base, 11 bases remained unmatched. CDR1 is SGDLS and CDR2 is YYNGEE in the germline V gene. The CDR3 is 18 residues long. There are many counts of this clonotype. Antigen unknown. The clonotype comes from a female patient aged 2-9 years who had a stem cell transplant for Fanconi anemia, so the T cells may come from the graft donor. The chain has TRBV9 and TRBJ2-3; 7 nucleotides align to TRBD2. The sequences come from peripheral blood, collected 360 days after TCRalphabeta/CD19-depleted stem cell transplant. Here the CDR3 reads CASSVALREAGRTDTQYF. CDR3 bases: TGTGCCAGCAGCGTAGCCTTACGGGAAGCGGGGCGCACAGATACGCAGTATTTT. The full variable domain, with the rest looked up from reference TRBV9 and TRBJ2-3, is DSGVTQTPKHLITATGQRVTLRCSPRSGDLSVYWYQQSLDQGLQFLIQYYNGEERAKGNILERFSAQQFPDLHSELNLSSLELGDSALYFCASSVALREAGRTDTQYFGPGTRLTVL.